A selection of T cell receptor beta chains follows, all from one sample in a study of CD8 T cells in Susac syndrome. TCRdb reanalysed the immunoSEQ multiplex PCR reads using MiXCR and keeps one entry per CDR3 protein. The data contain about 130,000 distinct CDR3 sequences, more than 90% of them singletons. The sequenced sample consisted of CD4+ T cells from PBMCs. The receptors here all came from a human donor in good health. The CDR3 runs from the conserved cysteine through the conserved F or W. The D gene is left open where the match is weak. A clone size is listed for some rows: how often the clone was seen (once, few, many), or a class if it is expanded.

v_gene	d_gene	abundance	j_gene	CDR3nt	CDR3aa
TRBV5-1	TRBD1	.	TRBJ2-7	TGCGCCAGCAGCGCCGGGACAGCCATTTTTTCCGAGCAGTACTTC	CASSAGTAIFSEQYF
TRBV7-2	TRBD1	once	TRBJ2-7	TGTGCCAGCAGCTTAGCGGGACAGGGTTTCGAGCAGTACTTC	CASSLAGQGFEQYF
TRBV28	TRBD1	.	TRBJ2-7	TGTGCCAGCAGAACGGGGCCAGGGGGCGACTACGAGCAGTACTTC	CASRTGPGGDYEQYF
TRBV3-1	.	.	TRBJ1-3	TGTGCCAGCAGCCAAGATGGCCCCGGGCACTCTGGAAACACCATATATTTT	CASSQDGPGHSGNTIYF
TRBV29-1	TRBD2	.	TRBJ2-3	TGCAGCGTTCTTGGGCTAGCGGGAGGCCACACAGATACGCAGTATTTT	CSVLGLAGGHTDTQYF
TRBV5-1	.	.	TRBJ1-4	TGCGCCAGCAGCTTGGCGGCCGGGAGGAATGAAAAACTGTTTTTT	CASSLAAGRNEKLFF
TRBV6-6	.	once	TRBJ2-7	TGTGCCAGCTCCAAAGGCGTCCCGCCCTACGAGCAGTACTTC	CASSKGVPPYEQYF
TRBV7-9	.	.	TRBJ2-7	TGTGCCAGCAGCTTAACCCACGAGCAGTACTTC	CASSLTHEQYF
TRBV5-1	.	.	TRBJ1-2	TGCGCCAGCAGCTTGGGGCAGTCCGCCTATGGCTACACCTTC	CASSLGQSAYGYTF
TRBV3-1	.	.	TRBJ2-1	TGTGCCAGCAGCCAAGTGACAGGAAAGAATGAGCAGTTCTTC	CASSQVTGKNEQFF
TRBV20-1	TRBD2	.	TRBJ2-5	TGCAGTGCTAGTCCCATAGCGGGAGCCCAAGAGACCCAGTACTTC	CSASPIAGAQETQYF
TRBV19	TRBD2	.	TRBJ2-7	TGTGCCAGTAGGGAAAGCGGGGACCTCTCCTACGAGCAGTACTTC	CASRESGDLSYEQYF
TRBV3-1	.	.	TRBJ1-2	TGTGCCAGCAGCGCTGACCTAGGAATGGGTAACTATGGCTACACCTTC	CASSADLGMGNYGYTF
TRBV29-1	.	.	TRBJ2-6	TGCAGCGTCACCCTCGGGAGCTCTGGGGCCAACGTCCTGACTTTC	CSVTLGSSGANVLTF
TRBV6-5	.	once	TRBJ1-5	TGTGCCAGCAGTTTAGGGGACCGATATAGCAATCAGCCCCAGCATTTT	CASSLGDRYSNQPQHF
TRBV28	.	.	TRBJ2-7	TGTGCCAGCAGCAGAGGACAGCATTACGAGCAGTACTTC	CASSRGQHYEQYF
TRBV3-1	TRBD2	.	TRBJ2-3	TGTGCCAGCAGCCAAGATCAGCTAGCGGGGTTCACAGATACGCAGTATTTT	CASSQDQLAGFTDTQYF
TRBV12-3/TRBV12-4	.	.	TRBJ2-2	TGTGCCAGCAGTTTAGCGACAGACACCGGGGAGCTGTTTTTT	CASSLATDTGELFF
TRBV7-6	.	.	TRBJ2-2	TGTGCCAGCAGCTTGGAGGGCCGAGGCGGGGAGCTGTTTTTT	CASSLEGRGGELFF
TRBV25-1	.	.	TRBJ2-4	TGTGCCAGCAGTGCAACAGGGAACATTCAGTACTTC	CASSATGNIQYF
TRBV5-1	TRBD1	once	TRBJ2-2	TGCGCCAGCGGCCCAGGGGGCGCCACCGGGGAGCTGTTTTTT	CASGPGGATGELFF
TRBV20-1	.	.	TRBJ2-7	TGCAGTGCTAGAGATGGGAGCATGTCCTACGAGCAGTACTTC	CSARDGSMSYEQYF
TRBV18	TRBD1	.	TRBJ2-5	TGTGCCAGCTCACCTACGGGACAGCAGGGTGAGACCCAGTACTTC	CASSPTGQQGETQYF
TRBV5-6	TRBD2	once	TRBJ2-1	TGTGCCAGCAGCTTGGCGGGGGGGTTACAAAATGAGCAGTTCTTC	CASSLAGGLQNEQFF
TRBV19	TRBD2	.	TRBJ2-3	TGTGCCAGTAAAACTAGCGGGAGAACAGATACGCAGTATTTT	CASKTSGRTDTQYF
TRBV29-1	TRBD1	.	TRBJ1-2	TGCAGCGTTGAAGGGACAGGGACTTTGTATGGCTACACCTTC	CSVEGTGTLYGYTF
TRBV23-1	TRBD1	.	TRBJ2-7	TGCGCCAGCTTCGGGACAGGAGCCTACGAGCAGTACTTC	CASFGTGAYEQYF
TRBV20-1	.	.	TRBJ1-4	TGCAGTGCTAGTTCTGGCAGCTTGAATGAAAAACTGTTTTTT	CSASSGSLNEKLFF
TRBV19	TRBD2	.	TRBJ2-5	TGTGCCAGTACCCTGACTAGCGGGGCCCAAGAGACCCAGTACTTC	CASTLTSGAQETQYF
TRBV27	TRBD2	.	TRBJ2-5	TGTGCCAGCAGCGGACTAGCGGGGCTCGGGGAGACCCAGTACTTC	CASSGLAGLGETQYF
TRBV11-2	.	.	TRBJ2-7	TGTGCCAGCAGCTTCATCCTTACCTACGAGCAGTACTTC	CASSFILTYEQYF
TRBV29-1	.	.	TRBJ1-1	TGCAGCGTCCTGGTGGGGTCGCTCCACCTTGAAGCTTTCTTT	CSVLVGSLHLEAFF
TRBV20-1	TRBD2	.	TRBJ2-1	TGCAGTGGGACTAGCGGGTTTTACAATGAGCAGTTCTTC	CSGTSGFYNEQFF
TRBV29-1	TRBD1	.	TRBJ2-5	TGCAGCGTTTACAGGGGGCTAGGGGAGACCCAGTACTTC	CSVYRGLGETQYF
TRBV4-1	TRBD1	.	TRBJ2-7	TGCGCCAGCAGCCAAGGGACAGGGGGCGTCGGTCAGTACTTC	CASSQGTGGVGQYF
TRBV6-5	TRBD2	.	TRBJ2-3	TGTGCCAGCAGTACGTGGGAGGGAACAGATACGCAGTATTTT	CASSTWEGTDTQYF
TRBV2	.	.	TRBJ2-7	TGTGCCAGCAGTGTTAGCAACGAGCAGTACTTC	CASSVSNEQYF
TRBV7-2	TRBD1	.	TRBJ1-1	TGTGCCAGCAGCTTAGAGACAGGGGGCCGAGGGACTGAAGCTTTCTTT	CASSLETGGRGTEAFF
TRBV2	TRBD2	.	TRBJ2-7	TGTGCCAGCAGAGCCGGGACTACCTACGAGCAGTACTTC	CASRAGTTYEQYF
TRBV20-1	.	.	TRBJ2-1	TGCAGTGCTAGACCATCCCGGACATACTCCTACAATGAGCAGTTCTTC	CSARPSRTYSYNEQFF
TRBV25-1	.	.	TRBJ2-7	TGTACCAGCAGATCTTTAGGGGAGCAGTACTTC	CTSRSLGEQYF
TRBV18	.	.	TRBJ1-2	TGTGCCAGCTCACCGGACAGCTCCTATGGCTACACCTTC	CASSPDSSYGYTF
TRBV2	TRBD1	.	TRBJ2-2	TGTGCCAGCAGTGGGCGACAGGGGACCGGGGAGCTGTTTTTT	CASSGRQGTGELFF
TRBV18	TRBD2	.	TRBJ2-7	TGTGCCAGCTCACCTACGGGAGGGTCCTACGAGCAGTACTTC	CASSPTGGSYEQYF
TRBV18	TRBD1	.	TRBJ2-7	TGTGCCAGCTCACCACCGCAGGGGGTCTACGAGCAGTACTTC	CASSPPQGVYEQYF
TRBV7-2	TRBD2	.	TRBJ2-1	TGTGCCAGCAGCCCTTCGACTAGCGAGACGTACAATGAGCAGTTCTTC	CASSPSTSETYNEQFF
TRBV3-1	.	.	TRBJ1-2	TGTGCCAGCGGGGAGTATGGCTACACCTTC	CASGEYGYTF
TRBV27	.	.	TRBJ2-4	TGTGCCAGCAGTTCCCGGGACCTAGCCAAAAACATTCAGTACTTC	CASSSRDLAKNIQYF
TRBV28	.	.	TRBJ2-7	TGTGCCAGCAGTTCCAGGTTCAGAGGTCTCGGGACCTACGAGCAGTACTTC	CASSSRFRGLGTYEQYF
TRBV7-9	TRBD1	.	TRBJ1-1	TGTGCCAGCAGCCCCATACAGGGGGCAAGAGCTTTCTTT	CASSPIQGARAFF
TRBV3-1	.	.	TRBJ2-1	TGTGCCAGCAGCCATGACTGGAACAATGAGCAGTTCTTC	CASSHDWNNEQFF
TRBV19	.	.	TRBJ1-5	TGTGCCAGTAGTAGACGACAGGAGGGCCAGCCCCAGCATTTT	CASSRRQEGQPQHF
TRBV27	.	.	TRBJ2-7	TGTGCCAGCAGCCGTCTGGGCGCGGGAGAGCAGTACTTC	CASSRLGAGEQYF
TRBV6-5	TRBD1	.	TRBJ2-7	TGTGCCAGCAGTTTCCTGACAGGGTTGGGGCACGAGCAGTACTTC	CASSFLTGLGHEQYF
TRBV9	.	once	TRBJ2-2	TGTGCCAGCAGCGTAGGTCCAGGGGTTACCGGGGAGCTGTTTTTT	CASSVGPGVTGELFF
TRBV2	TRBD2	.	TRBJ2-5	TGTGCCAGCAGTACTAGCGGGAGAGGTGAGACCCAGTACTTC	CASSTSGRGETQYF